Included here is one T cell receptor (beta chain) sequence, with context. Its specificity is unknown. Libraries were prepared by immunoSEQ multiplex PCR; TCRdb keeps only in-frame clonotypes and omits some of them. The data show around 1.6 million clones, 98% seen once. The sample is drawn from a study of shared clonotypes between healthy human individuals. V lost 5 bases and J 9 bases, leaving 14 bases between the germline ends. The CDR3 runs 13 residues. Germline V lookup: CDR1 SNHLY, CDR2 FYNNEI. Findings and limits, study-wide: Investigators expected sequencing depth to affect clonotype sharing among donors. Relative to memory subsets, naive subsets generally showed larger estimated richness.

There were no recent acute infections or vaccinations among the donors, who were healthy HIV-negative adults. The chain links TRBV2 to TRBJ1-5; D not resolved. Sequencing was done on a sample of naive CD4+ T cells sorted from blood. Subset given: CD45RA+ positively selected. This clonotype was sampled from a man aged 25-45 years in good health. CDR3 sequence: CASSLDVLGPQHF. The CDR3 coding sequence is TGTGCCAGCAGTTTAGACGTCCTGGGGCCCCAGCATTTT.